The subject of this entry is one T cell receptor beta chain. This entry comes from a study of T cell responses to AZD1222 COVID-19 vaccine. TCRdb keeps only in-frame clones here, not all; method: immunoSEQ multiplex PCR. The sample holds 150,000 or so clones, around nine tenths seen once. The J segment lost 3 bases and the V segment lost 5 bases, leaving 11 bases of the junction unmatched. CDR3 length equals 18 residues. Germline V CDR1 and CDR2: SGHAT, FQNNGV. The sample consisted of peripheral blood, taken 28 days after the second AZD1222 dose. The clonotype was recovered from an adult who received the AZD1222 COVID-19 vaccine. The genes are TRBV11-2 and TRBJ2-1; the match to TRBD2 covers 12 bases. The CDR3 coding sequence is TGTGCCAGCAGCCCCGAAGGTCTAGCGGGAGGGAGCTACAATGAGCAGTTCTTC. Its translation: CASSPEGLAGGSYNEQFF.